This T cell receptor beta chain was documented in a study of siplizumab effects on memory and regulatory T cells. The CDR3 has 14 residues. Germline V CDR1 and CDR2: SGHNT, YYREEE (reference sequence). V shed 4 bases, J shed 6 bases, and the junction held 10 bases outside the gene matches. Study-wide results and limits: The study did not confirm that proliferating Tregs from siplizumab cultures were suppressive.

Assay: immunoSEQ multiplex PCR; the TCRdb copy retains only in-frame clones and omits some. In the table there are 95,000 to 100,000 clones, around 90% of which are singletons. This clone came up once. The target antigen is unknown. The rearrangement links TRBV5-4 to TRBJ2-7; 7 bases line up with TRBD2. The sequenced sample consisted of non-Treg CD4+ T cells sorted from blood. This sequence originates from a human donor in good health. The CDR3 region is CASSHPGTKSEQYF. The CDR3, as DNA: TGTGCCAGCAGCCACCCCGGGACTAAAAGCGAGCAGTACTTC.